Below, 20 T cell receptor beta chains from the same sample are listed, as sequenced in a study of control samples from healthy donors and cancer patients. The repertoire was sequenced with immunoSEQ multiplex PCR; TCRdb's copy has only in-frame clones and lacks some. The sample has around 140,000 clones, less than 95% seen once. Sequenced material: blood. The receptors stem from a man younger than 35 in good health.

With regard to this clone: A read error may account for a junction end that differs from germline. The chain recombines TRBV25-1 with TRBJ2-5; D is uncertain. Germline lookup yields CDR1 MGHDK and CDR2 SYGVNS. The CDR3 is 15 amino acids. CDR3 in DNA: TGTGTCAGCAGTGAACACGGGCGGTTACAAGAGACCCAGTACTTC. Translated: CVSSEHGRLQETQYF.

CDR3 sequence (DNA): TGCGCCAGCAGCCCCGGGACAGTTGCAACTAATGAAAAACTGTTTTTT. It specifies CASSPGTVATNEKLFF. V and J are TRBV4-1 and TRBJ1-4; 7 bases agree with TRBD1. Germline CDR1 MGHRA, CDR2 YSYEKL. The CDR3 covers 16 residues. With 4 bases clipped from V and 0 bases from J, the junction kept 5 bases outside the gene matches.

This rearrangement joins TRBV12-5 to TRBJ2-1; maybe TRBD1 (6 bases). From germline, CDR1 is LGHNT and CDR2 FRNRAP. Trimming pared 2 bases from V and 12 bases from J, leaving 11 bases between. The CDR3 loop spans 12 amino acids. The CDR3 bases are TGTGCTAGTGGTTTGCTGACAGGCTGGCAGTTCTTC. Its protein product is CASGLLTGWQFF.

This clone has only one observation. The J gene is TRBJ2-1, the V gene TRBV19, with 10 bases matching TRBD1. Looked up from germline, CDR1 is LNHDA and CDR2 is SQIVND (reference sequence). J lost 6 bases, V lost 3 bases, and 5 bases had no gene match. This CDR3 contains 15 residues. The CDR3 DNA reads TGTGCCAGTAGTATCGGCGGGACAGGGGTCAATGAGCAGTTCTTC. Its translation: CASSIGGTGVNEQFF. Filled out from reference TRBV19 and TRBJ2-1, the complete variable domain reads DGGITQSPKYLFRKEGQNVTLSCEQNLNHDAMYWYRQDPGQGLRLIYYSQIVNDFQKGDIAEGYSVSREKKESFPLTVTSAQKNPTAFYLCASSIGGTGVNEQFFGPGTRLTVL.

The chain is built from TRBV13 and TRBJ1-2; TRBD1 might be the D (5 bases). Germline CDR1 reads PRHDT; CDR2 reads FYEKMQ (reference sequence). Deletions cut 0 bases from V and 5 bases from J, with 10 bases between. This CDR3 region has 14 residues. CDR3 nucleotides: TGTGCCAGCAGCTTAGGCCAGGGAGAGTATGGCTACACCTTC. Its protein product is CASSLGQGEYGYTF.

V gene TRBV10-3 combines with J gene TRBJ1-1, with 8 bases lining up with TRBD1. CDR1 and CDR2 from the germline V gene are ENHRY and SYGVKD. Trimming cost V 3 bases and J 5 bases; bases outside gene matches: 5. CDR3 length equals 14 residues. CDR3 loop: CAISEDRGYTEAFF. CDR3 in DNA: TGTGCCATCAGTGAAGACAGGGGATATACTGAAGCTTTCTTT.

This clone was seen only a few times. This chain links TRBV19 with TRBJ1-5; 9 nucleotides line up with TRBD1. Germline loops: CDR1 LNHDA, CDR2 SQIVND (reference sequence). J lost 0 bases, V lost 4 bases, and 7 bases had no gene match. CDR3 length: 17 amino acids. The CDR3 coding sequence is TGTGCCAGTAGTACCCTACAGGGGGCGAGTAGCAATCAGCCCCAGCATTTT. It codes for CASSTLQGASSNQPQHF.

The chain links TRBV28 to TRBJ1-5; no clear D gene. This CDR3 is built from 12 residues. With 3 bases removed from V and 11 bases from J, the gap between germline ends came to 11 bases. In germline, CDR1 is MDHEN, CDR2 SYDVKM. The CDR3 region is CASSLDPGSQHF. The CDR3 nucleotides read TGTGCCAGCAGTTTGGACCCGGGGTCCCAGCATTTT.

This sequence joins TRBV7-9 and TRBJ1-4; TRBD1 matches 11 bases. V lost 3 bases and J lost 8; bases outside the gene matches: 5. Germline V gene data show CDR1 as SEHNR and CDR2 as FQNEAQ (reference sequence). This CDR3 is built from 15 residues. The CDR3 sequence is CASSLRTGGQEKLFF. The CDR3 DNA reads TGTGCCAGCAGCTTGAGGACAGGGGGCCAGGAAAAACTGTTTTTT.

The chain recombines TRBV6-4 with TRBJ2-3; D is unresolved. V was pared by 1 base and J by 2 bases, with 7 bases between. This CDR3 comprises 14 residues. Germline loops: CDR1 MRHNA, CDR2 SNTAGT. The CDR3, as DNA: TGTGCCAGCAGTGACTTGGGTTCCACAGATACGCAGTATTTT. Its translation: CASSDLGSTDTQYF.

This chain links TRBV9 with TRBJ1-3, with D perhaps TRBD1 (6 bases). The V gene lost 5 bases and the J gene lost 4 bases, with 13 bases spanning the gap. Germline CDR1 and CDR2: SGDLS and YYNGEE. The CDR3 length is 14 residues. The CDR3 sequence: CASRAGHSGNTIYF. In DNA, the CDR3 is TGTGCCAGCAGGGCGGGACACTCCGGAAACACCATATATTTT.

V and J are TRBV18 and TRBJ1-1, with D possibly being TRBD1 (5 bases). Germline CDR1 and CDR2: KGHSH and LQKENI. The CDR3 loop spans 15 amino acids. The V end lost 1 base, the J end lost 8 bases, and 17 bases lay between the germline ends. The CDR3 sequence is CASSPQRDVTKEAFF. The CDR3 DNA follows: TGTGCCAGCTCACCACAGAGGGACGTGACAAAGGAAGCTTTCTTT.

The rearrangement joins TRBV28 to TRBJ2-5; weak D call: TRBD2 (7 bases). The CDR3 contains 16 residues. The V gene lost 3 bases and the J gene lost 4 bases, with 18 bases spanning the gap. The germline gives CDR1 MDHEN, CDR2 SYDVKM. CDR3 DNA sequence: TGTGCCAGCAGTTTTGGGGGGGGCCCCTGGGGAGAGACCCAGTACTTC. This sequence encodes CASSFGGGPWGETQYF.

This clone has only one observation. The J gene is TRBJ2-5, the V gene TRBV4-3; maybe TRBD2 (7 bases). This CDR3 spans 15 amino acids. Germline CDR1 LGHNA, CDR2 YSLEER. V lost 0 bases and J lost 3, with 11 bases in between. CDR3 DNA sequence: TGCGCCAGCAGCCAAGAAACAGGGAGGGAAGAGACCCAGTACTTC. The encoded protein is CASSQETGREETQYF.

This rearrangement joins TRBV3-1 (or the pseudogene TRBV3-2) to TRBJ1-5, with D possibly TRBD1 on 5 matching bases. There are 17 residues in the CDR3. In germline, CDR1 is LGHDT, CDR2 YNNKEL (reference sequence). V shed 4 bases and J shed 1 base, with 17 bases lying between them. CDR3 amino acids: CASSPDRPFLSNQPQHF. CDR3 bases: TGTGCCAGCAGCCCTGACAGACCCTTCCTGAGCAATCAGCCCCAGCATTTT.

V and J are TRBV7-9 and TRBJ2-1, with TRBD2 matching 7 bases. Looked up from germline, CDR1 is SEHNR and CDR2 is FQNEAQ (reference sequence). The CDR3 length is 16 residues. The trim removed 5 bases at V and 8 bases at J, leaving 15 bases unmatched. The CDR3 coding sequence is TGTGCCAGCAGCAGCGCGCGACCGAGCGGGGCTCATGAGCAGTTCTTC. This encodes CASSSARPSGAHEQFF.

This rearrangement joins TRBV24-1 to TRBJ2-5, with TRBD2 matching 10 bases. The CDR3 loop spans 15 amino acids. After removal of 9 bases from V and 4 bases from J, the junction contained 10 bases not matched to a gene. CDR1 is KGHDR and CDR2 is SFDVKD in the germline V gene. The CDR3 is CATGELAGELETQYF. As DNA, the CDR3 is TGTGCCACCGGGGAGCTAGCGGGGGAGTTAGAGACCCAGTACTTC.

The chain carries TRBV7-2 and TRBJ1-1; 8 nucleotides align to TRBD1. CDR1 and CDR2 (germline): SGHTA, FQGNSA. V was pared by 5 bases and J by 0 bases, with 5 bases of the junction left unmatched. This CDR3 contains 15 residues. CDR3 region: CASSRRTGMNTEAFF. DNA for the CDR3: TGTGCCAGCAGCCGGAGGACAGGGATGAACACTGAAGCTTTCTTT.

The chain couples TRBV4-1 to TRBJ1-1, with 8 nucleotides matching TRBD1. Germline V gives CDR1 MGHRA, CDR2 YSYEKL. Trimming took 5 bases from V and 8 from J; bases not matched to a gene: 10. The CDR3 loop spans 14 amino acids. DNA of the CDR3: TGCGCCAGCAGCTACGAGGACAGGGCCCTAGAAGCTTTCTTT. Translation: CASSYEDRALEAFF.

This clone was seen a single time. This chain uses TRBV5-6 with TRBJ1-6, with D uncertain. CDR3 size: 14 residues. Germline-derived CDR1 and CDR2 are SGHDT and YYEEEE. Trimming stripped 4 bases from V and 6 bases from J, with 11 bases between. The CDR3 bases are TGTGCCAGCAGCCTAGGGTTTGGTAATTCACCCCTCCACTTT. Its protein is CASSLGFGNSPLHF. Based on the CDR3 plus reference TRBV5-6 and TRBJ1-6, the full variable domain is DAGVTQSPTHLIKTRGQQVTLRCSPKSGHDTVSWYQQALGQGPQFIFQYYEEEERQRGNFPDRFSGHQFPNYSSELNVNALLLGDSALYLCASSLGFGNSPLHFGNGTRLTVT.